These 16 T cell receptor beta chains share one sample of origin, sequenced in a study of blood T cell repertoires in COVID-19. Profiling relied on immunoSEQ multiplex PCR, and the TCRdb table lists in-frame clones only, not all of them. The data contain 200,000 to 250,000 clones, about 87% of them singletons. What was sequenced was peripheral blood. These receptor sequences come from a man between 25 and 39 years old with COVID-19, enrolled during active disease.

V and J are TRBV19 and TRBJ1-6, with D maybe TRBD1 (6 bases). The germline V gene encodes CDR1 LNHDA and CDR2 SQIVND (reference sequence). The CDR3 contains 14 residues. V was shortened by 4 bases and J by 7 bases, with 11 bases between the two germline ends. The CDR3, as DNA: TGTGCCAGTAGTACACAGGGCTTCAATTCACCCCTCCACTTT. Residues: CASSTQGFNSPLHF.

The DNA for the CDR3 is TGTGCCAGCAATAACAGGGGAGACACCGGGGAGCTGTTTTTT. Translating gives CASNNRGDTGELFF. This chain joins TRBV6-6 and TRBJ2-2, with 7 bases identical to TRBD1. Germline V gene lookup returns CDR1 MNHNY and CDR2 SVGAGI (reference sequence). J gave up 3 bases and V 7 bases, and 5 bases lay outside the gene matches. The CDR3 spans 14 residues.

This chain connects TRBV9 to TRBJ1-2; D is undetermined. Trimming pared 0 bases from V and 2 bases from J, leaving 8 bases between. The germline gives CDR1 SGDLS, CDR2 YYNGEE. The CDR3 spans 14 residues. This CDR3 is CASSVGERNYGYTF. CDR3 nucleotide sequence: TGTGCCAGCAGCGTAGGCGAACGGAACTATGGCTACACCTTC.

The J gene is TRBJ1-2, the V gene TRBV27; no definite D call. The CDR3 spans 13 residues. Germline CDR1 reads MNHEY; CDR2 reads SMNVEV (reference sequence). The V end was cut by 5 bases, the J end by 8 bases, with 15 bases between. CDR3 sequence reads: CASSLRGSRGYTF. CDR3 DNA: TGTGCCAGCAGTCTCCGCGGATCTAGAGGCTACACCTTC.

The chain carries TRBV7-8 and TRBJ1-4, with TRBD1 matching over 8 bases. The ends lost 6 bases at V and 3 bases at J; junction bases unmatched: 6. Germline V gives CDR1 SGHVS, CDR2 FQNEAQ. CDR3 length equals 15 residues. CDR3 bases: TGTGCCAGCAGGCGGCCGGGACAGGCTAATGAAAAACTGTTTTTT. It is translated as CASRRPGQANEKLFF.

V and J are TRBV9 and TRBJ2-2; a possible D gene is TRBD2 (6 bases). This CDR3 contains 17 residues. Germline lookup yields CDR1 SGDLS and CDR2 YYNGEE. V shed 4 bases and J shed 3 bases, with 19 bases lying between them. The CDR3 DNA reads TGTGCCAGCAGCACCCGAGGCACAGCGGGCGACACCGGGGAGCTGTTTTTT. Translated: CASSTRGTAGDTGELFF.

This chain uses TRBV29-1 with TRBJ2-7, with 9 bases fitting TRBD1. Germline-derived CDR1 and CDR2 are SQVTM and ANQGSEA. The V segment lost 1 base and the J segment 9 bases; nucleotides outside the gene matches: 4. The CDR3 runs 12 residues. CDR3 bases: TGCAGCGTTGAAGTACAGGGGGCGCGGCAGTACTTC. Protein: CSVEVQGARQYF.

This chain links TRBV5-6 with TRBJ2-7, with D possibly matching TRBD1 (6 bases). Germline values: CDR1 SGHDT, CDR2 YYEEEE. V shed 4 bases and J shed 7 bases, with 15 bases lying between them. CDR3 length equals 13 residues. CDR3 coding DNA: TGTGCCAGCAGCCTATTAGGGGGACCTGAGCAGTACTTC. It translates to CASSLLGGPEQYF.

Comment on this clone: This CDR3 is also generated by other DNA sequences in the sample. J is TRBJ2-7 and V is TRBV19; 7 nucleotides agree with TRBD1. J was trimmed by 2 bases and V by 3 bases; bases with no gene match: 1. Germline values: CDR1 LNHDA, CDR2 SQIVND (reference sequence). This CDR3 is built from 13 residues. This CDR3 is CASSITGAYEQYF. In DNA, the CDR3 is TGTGCCAGTAGTATTACAGGGGCCTACGAGCAGTACTTC.

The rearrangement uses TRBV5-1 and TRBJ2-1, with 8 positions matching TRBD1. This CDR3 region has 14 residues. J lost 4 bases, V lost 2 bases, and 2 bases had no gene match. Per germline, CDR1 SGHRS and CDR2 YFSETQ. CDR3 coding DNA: TGCGCCAGCAGCTTAGGGGACAGGTACAATGAGCAGTTCTTC. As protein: CASSLGDRYNEQFF.

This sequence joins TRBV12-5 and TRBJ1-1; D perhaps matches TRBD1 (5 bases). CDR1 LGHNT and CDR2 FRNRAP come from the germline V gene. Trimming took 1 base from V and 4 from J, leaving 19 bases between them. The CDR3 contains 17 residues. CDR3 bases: TGTGCTAGTGGTTTGGCCCCGCTCGGGGGACTTGTCACTGAAGCTTTCTTT. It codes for CASGLAPLGGLVTEAFF.

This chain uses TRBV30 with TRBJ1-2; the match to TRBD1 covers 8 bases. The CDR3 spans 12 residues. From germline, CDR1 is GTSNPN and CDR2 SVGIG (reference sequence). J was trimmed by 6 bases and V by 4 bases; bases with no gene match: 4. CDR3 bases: TGTGCCTGGATGCGACAGGGGAATGGCTACACCTTC. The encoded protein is CAWMRQGNGYTF. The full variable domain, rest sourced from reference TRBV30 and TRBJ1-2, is SQTIHQWPATLVQPVGSPLSLECTVEGTSNPNLYWYRQAAGRGLQLLFYSVGIGQISSEVPQNLSASRPQDRQFILSSKKLLLSDSGFYLCAWMRQGNGYTFGSGTRLTVV.

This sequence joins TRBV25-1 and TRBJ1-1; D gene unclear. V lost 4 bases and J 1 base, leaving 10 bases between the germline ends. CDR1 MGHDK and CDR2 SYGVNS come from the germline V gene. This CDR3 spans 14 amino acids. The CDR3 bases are TGTGCCAGCAGTGCGGCGGGCCCGAACACTGAAGCTTTCTTT. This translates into CASSAAGPNTEAFF.

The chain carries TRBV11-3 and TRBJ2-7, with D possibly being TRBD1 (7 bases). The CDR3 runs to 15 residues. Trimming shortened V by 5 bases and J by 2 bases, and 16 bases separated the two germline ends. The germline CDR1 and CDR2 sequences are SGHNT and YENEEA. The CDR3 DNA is TGTGCCAGCAGCCGCGGGACAGCGGTACCCTACGAGCAGTACTTC. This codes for CASSRGTAVPYEQYF. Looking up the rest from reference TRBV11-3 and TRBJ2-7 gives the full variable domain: EAGVVQSPRYKIIEKKQPVAFWCNPISGHNTLYWYLQNLGQGPELLIRYENEEAVDDSQLPKDRFSAERLKGVDSTLKIQPAELGDSAVYLCASSRGTAVPYEQYFGPGTRLTVT.

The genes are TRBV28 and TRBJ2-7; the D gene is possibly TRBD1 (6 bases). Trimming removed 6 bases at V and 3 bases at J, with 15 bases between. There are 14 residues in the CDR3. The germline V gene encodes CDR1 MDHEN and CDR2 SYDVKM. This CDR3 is CASSNRDKGYEQYF. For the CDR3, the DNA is TGTGCCAGCAGCAATAGGGACAAGGGCTACGAGCAGTACTTC.

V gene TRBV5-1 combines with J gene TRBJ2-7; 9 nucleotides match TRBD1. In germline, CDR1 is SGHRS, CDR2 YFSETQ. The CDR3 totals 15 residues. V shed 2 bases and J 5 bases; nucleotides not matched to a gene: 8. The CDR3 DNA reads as TGCGCCAGCAGCTTTGGAGGGACAGGGCTCCACGAGCAGTACTTC. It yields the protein CASSFGGTGLHEQYF.